This T cell receptor (beta chain) comes out of a study of CD8+CD57+ T cells in acquired aplastic anemia (dated by TCRdb to between 2017 and 2018). Notes on the research overall: Extracted DNA from sorted CD4+ and CD8+ cells averaged around 3.4 ug, ranging from about 0.17 to 27.4 ug. An average of roughly 9.8 million reads for CD4+ cells and approximately 11 million reads for CD8+ cells was obtained from healthy donor samples.

The CDR1 and CDR2 encoded by the germline V gene are MNHEY and SVGAGI. Taken from cysteine to phenylalanine, the CDR3 has 15 residues. This entry keeps only the CDR3 DNA: 45 bases, framed from base 1. At the junction V is shortened by 6 bases and J by 2 bases; bases outside the gene matches: 8. To note about this clonotype: Its binding antigen is unknown. No qualities accompany the bases; no much larger clone lies one base away.

Genomic DNA was used as template for profiling of TCR beta VDJ combinations and CDR3 sequences. TCR repertoire sequencing was run on an Illumina HiSeq 2000. The paper's data handling went like this. TRBV/TRBJ rearrangement plots, CDR3 size and DJ length profiles, and Simpson's diversity index were used to evaluate the repertoires. The most abundant DNA sequence in the deep sequencing data was defined as the immunodominant clone. CDR3 amino acid sequences were screened for sharing across subjects and compared with published repertoires and the VDJdb database. TCRdb's own reprocessing of the public reads used fastp at Q25 and MiXCR and kept productive beta chains. Each CDR3 protein gets just one entry, which takes the most common genes and DNA from the rows behind it. The V and J calls and clone size come from TCRdb's table, not from the authors' own analysis. The sample contains about 400,000 distinct CDR3 sequences, around 68% of them found a single time. Together, the top ten hold approximately 4% of the sample.

The study deep-sequenced TCR repertoires of sorted CD4+ and CD8+ blood T cells from severe aplastic anemia patients and healthy subjects. Ficoll-Paque density gradient centrifugation was used to isolate peripheral blood mononuclear cells. CD4+ and CD8+ T cells were sorted by FACS or magnetic beads before DNA extraction. Study-level results and caveats: Around 30 CD8+ CDR3 sequences were shared between patients and controls but appeared highly expressed in patients and within their immunodominant clones. Patients and healthy controls showed no significant difference in CD8+ Simpson's diversity (P=0.060).

The sequenced sample consisted of sorted CD4+, CD8+, or CD8+CD57+ T cells (not recorded which) from PBMCs. This receptor chain uses TRBV6-5 and TRBJ2-7; TRBD1 aligns with 9 central bases. The sequence derives from a human donor in good health, serving as a control. This receptor carries the CDR3 CASSSGTGSPYEQYF. The nucleotide sequence reads as follows: TGTGCCAGCAGCTCCGGGACAGGGTCCCCCTACGAGCAGTACTTC.